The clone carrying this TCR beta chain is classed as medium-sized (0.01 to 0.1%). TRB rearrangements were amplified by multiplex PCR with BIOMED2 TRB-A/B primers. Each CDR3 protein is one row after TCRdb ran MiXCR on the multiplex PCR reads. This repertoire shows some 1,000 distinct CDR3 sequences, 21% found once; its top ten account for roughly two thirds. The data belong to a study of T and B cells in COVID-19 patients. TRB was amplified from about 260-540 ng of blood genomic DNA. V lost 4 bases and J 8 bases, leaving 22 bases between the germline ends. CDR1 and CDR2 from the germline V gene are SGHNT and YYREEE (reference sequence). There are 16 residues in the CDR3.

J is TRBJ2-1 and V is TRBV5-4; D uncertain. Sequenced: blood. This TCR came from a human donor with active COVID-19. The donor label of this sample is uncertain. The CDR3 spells CASSPGASVHPHEQFF. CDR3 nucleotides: TGTGCCAGCAGCCCTGGTGCCAGCGTCCACCCCCATGAGCAGTTCTTC.